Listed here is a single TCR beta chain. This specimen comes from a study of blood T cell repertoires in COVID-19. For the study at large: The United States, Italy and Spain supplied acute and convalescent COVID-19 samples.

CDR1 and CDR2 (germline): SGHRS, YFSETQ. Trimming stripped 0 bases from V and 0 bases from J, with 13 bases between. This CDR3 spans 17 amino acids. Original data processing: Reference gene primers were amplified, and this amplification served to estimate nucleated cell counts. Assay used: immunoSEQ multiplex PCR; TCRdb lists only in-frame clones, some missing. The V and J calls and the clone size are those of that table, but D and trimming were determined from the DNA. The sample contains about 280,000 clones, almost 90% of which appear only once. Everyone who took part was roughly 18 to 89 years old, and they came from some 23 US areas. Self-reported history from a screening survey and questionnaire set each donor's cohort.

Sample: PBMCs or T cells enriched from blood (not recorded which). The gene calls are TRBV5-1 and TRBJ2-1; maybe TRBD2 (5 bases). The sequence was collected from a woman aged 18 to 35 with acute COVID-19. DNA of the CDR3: TGCGCCAGCAGCTTGGCTGACTACACGAGCTCCTACAATGAGCAGTTCTTC. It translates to CASSLADYTSSYNEQFF. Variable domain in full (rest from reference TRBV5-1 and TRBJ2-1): KAGVTQTPRYLIKTRGQQVTLSCSPISGHRSVSWYQQTPGQGLQFLFEYFSETQRNKGNFPGRFSGRQFSNSRSEMNVSTLELGDSALYLCASSLADYTSSYNEQFFGPGTRLTVL.